This T cell receptor (beta chain) was captured in a study of response to subunit inactivated influenza vaccine. Germline V gene lookup returns CDR1 SGHRS and CDR2 YFSETQ. The V and J ends lost 0 bases and 1 base respectively, with 16 bases between them. The CDR3 totals 17 residues. This clonotype was seen a few times. TCRdb re-called the RT-PCR reads with MiXCR, one entry per CDR3 protein. The sample consists of about 540,000 distinct CDR3 sequences, under 30% of them appearing once. This sample was shared with a second study, whose subject was T cells expressing NK-cell markers. This second report adds: What made the TCR beta cDNA was 5'RACE template switching with UMIs.

This sequence was found in a man aged 50 or older who received an inactivated influenza vaccine. This chain links TRBV5-1 with TRBJ1-2; possibly TRBD1 for D (5 bases). Sequences were derived from CD4+ T cells sorted from PBMCs, sampled about 13 days after vaccination. Written as DNA, the CDR3 is TGCGCCAGCAGCTTGGGTAGCAGGGCCAAGGGTAACTATGGCTACACCTTC. Amino acids: CASSLGSRAKGNYGYTF.